The 15 T cell receptor beta chains presented below share a single source sample, sequenced in a study of T cells after yellow fever vaccination. In TCRdb, the 5' RACE reads were re-called with MiXCR into one record per CDR3 protein. The sample consists of hundreds of thousands of distinct CDR3 sequences, around an eighth of them appearing once. This material consisted of PBMCs, taken on the day of the yellow fever booster vaccination. These TCRs come from a man aged 25 to 45 who received the YFV17D yellow fever vaccine.

V usage is TRBV12-3 or TRBV12-4 and J usage is TRBJ2-3; the match to TRBD2 covers 8 bases. Trimming cost V 5 bases and J 8 bases; bases outside gene matches: 6. This CDR3 spans 13 amino acids. In DNA form, the CDR3 reads TGTGCCAGCAGTCCGGGGGGGAGTGGTACGCAGTATTTT. It specifies CASSPGGSGTQYF.

The table lists this clonotype with a few counts. The chain uses TRBV14 and TRBJ2-5, with 9 bases that match TRBD1. This CDR3 is 16 amino acids long. After removal of 4 bases from V and 3 bases from J, the junction contained 9 bases not matched to a gene. Germline assignment: CDR1 SGHDN and CDR2 FVKESK. As DNA, the CDR3 is TGTGCCAGCAGCCCTGGGACAGGGCTGGTAAAAGAGACCCAGTACTTC. It encodes CASSPGTGLVKETQYF. The full variable domain, its missing parts supplied by reference TRBV14 and TRBJ2-5, is EAGVTQFPSHSVIEKGQTVTLRCDPISGHDNLYWYRRVMGKEIKFLLHFVKESKQDESGMPNNRFLAERTGGTYSTLKVQPAELEDSGVYFCASSPGTGLVKETQYFGPGTRLLVL.

The chain combines TRBV6-1 with TRBJ2-7, with 9 bases matching TRBD1. CDR1 and CDR2 from the germline V gene are MNHNS and SASEGT. Losses at the gene ends were 6 bases for V and 2 bases for J; bases not matched to a gene: 8. This CDR3 is 15 amino acids long. CDR3 DNA sequence: TGTGCCAGCAGCCCCTTCGGACAGGGGACCTACGAGCAGTACTTC. Protein product: CASSPFGQGTYEQYF.

This clonotype was picked up a small number of times. The chain has TRBV20-1 and TRBJ2-7; tentatively, D is TRBD1 (6 bases). In germline, CDR1 is DFQATT, CDR2 SNEGSKA (reference sequence). The ends were cut back, 0 bases at V and 5 bases at J, with 17 bases in the middle. The CDR3 runs 15 residues. The CDR3 is CSARDGGRGYHEQYF. CDR3 DNA: TGCAGTGCTAGAGATGGTGGCAGGGGTTACCACGAGCAGTACTTC.

This clonotype has more than one count but fewer than ten. J is TRBJ2-7 and V is TRBV14; D unclear. The germline V and J ends were trimmed by 0 bases and 1 base, with 7 bases remaining between them. The CDR3 runs 14 residues. The V gene's germline CDR1 is SGHDN and CDR2 FVKESK. The CDR3 DNA reads TGTGCCAGCAGCCAAGAAATCGGGTCCTACGAGCAGTACTTC. This codes for CASSQEIGSYEQYF.

V is TRBV5-4 and J is TRBJ2-7, with D hard to call. This CDR3 spans 13 amino acids. V shed 3 bases and J shed 2 bases, with 9 bases lying between them. Germline V gene lookup returns CDR1 SGHNT and CDR2 YYREEE (reference sequence). Here the CDR3 DNA reads TGTGCCAGCAGCTCCCCGGAGACCTACGAGCAGTACTTC. This gives the protein CASSSPETYEQYF.

This clonotype was recorded a few times. The chain carries TRBV19 and TRBJ1-2, with a possible D match to TRBD1 (5 bases). Germline-derived CDR1 and CDR2 are LNHDA and SQIVND (reference sequence). V lost 1 base and J lost 8, with 17 bases in between. The CDR3 is made up of 15 amino acids. CDR3 sequence reads: CASSIAPSRGGGYTF. In nucleotides, the CDR3 is TGTGCCAGTAGTATAGCCCCGAGTAGGGGCGGGGGCTACACCTTC.

In its sample, this clonotype was seen a few times. The chain couples TRBV7-2 to TRBJ2-5, with 10 bases lining up with TRBD2. Losses at the gene ends were 0 bases for V and 4 bases for J; bases not matched to a gene: 5. Germline V CDR1 and CDR2: SGHTA, FQGNSA. The CDR3 has 16 residues. The CDR3 here is CASSLAGIAGGETQYF. Here the CDR3 DNA reads TGTGCCAGCAGCTTAGCCGGGATAGCGGGAGGAGAGACCCAGTACTTC.

This clonotype was seen a few times. This sequence joins TRBV15 and TRBJ2-6; 8 bases are a match to TRBD1. Germline loops: CDR1 LNHNV, CDR2 YYDKDF (reference sequence). The V gene end was trimmed by 3 bases and the J gene end by 3 bases; junction bases not matched to a gene: 1. There are 15 residues in the CDR3. The CDR3 spells CATSRTGVGANVLTF. CDR3 in DNA: TGTGCCACCAGCAGGACAGGGGTTGGGGCCAACGTCCTGACTTTC. Drawing the rest from reference TRBV15 and TRBJ2-6, the complete variable domain is DAMVIQNPRYQVTQFGKPVTLSCSQTLNHNVMYWYQQKSSQAPKLLFHYYDKDFNNEADTPDNFQSRRPNTSFCFLDIRSPGLGDTAMYLCATSRTGVGANVLTFGAGSRLTVL.

V gene TRBV6-1 combines with J gene TRBJ2-7; 9 positions agree with TRBD2. J gave up 7 bases and V 6 bases, and 16 bases lay outside the gene matches. The CDR3 length is 16 residues. Looked up from germline, CDR1 is MNHNS and CDR2 is SASEGT. CDR3 residues: CASSSPSGTSLGEQYF. The CDR3 DNA sequence: TGTGCCAGCAGCTCTCCCTCCGGGACTAGCCTGGGGGAGCAGTACTTC.

CDR3 amino acids: CASSVVQGAETQYF. Written as DNA, the CDR3 is TGCGCCAGCAGCGTCGTACAGGGGGCAGAGACCCAGTACTTC. This chain joins TRBV5-1 and TRBJ2-5; 9 bases agree with TRBD1. The trim removed 4 bases at V and 4 bases at J, leaving 5 bases unmatched. This CDR3 is built from 14 residues. Germline V gene lookup returns CDR1 SGHRS and CDR2 YFSETQ.

The chain joins TRBV19 to TRBJ1-5; a possible D gene is TRBD1 (5 bases). The CDR3 is 13 residues long. Per the germline V gene, CDR1 is LNHDA and CDR2 is SQIVND (reference sequence). Trimming removed 6 bases at V and 5 bases at J, with 11 bases between. This CDR3 is CASRSRGDQPQHF. The CDR3, as DNA: TGTGCCAGTAGGTCGCGAGGGGATCAGCCCCAGCATTTT.

This clonotype has more than one count but fewer than ten. This rearrangement joins TRBV7-2 to TRBJ2-1, with D uncertain. Germline V gives CDR1 SGHTA, CDR2 FQGNSA. The CDR3 runs to 14 residues. V shed 0 bases and J shed 7 bases, with 10 bases lying between them. The CDR3 coding sequence is TGTGCCAGCAGCTTAGCGGTCGAGAGGAATGAGCAGTTCTTC. Translating it yields CASSLAVERNEQFF.

The chain joins TRBV21-1 to TRBJ2-5; TRBD2, the D gene given by the table, was not confirmed from the DNA. TRBV21-1 has pseudogene status. This CDR3 contains 18 residues. The CDR3, as DNA: TGTGCCAGCAGCAAAGTACGTATCTGGCGGGAGGACGACGAGACCCAGTACTTC. Encoded protein: CASSKVRIWREDDETQYF.

This clonotype has a handful of counts. This chain connects TRBV18 to TRBJ2-1, with a tentative D call TRBD1 (6 bases). Per germline, CDR1 KGHSH and CDR2 LQKENI. The CDR3 has 14 amino acids. The V end lost 3 bases, the J end lost 12 bases, and 18 bases lay between the germline ends. In DNA, the CDR3 is TGTGCCAGCTCACCGCCAGGGGCGACGAAAGGGCAGTTCTTC. Its protein product is CASSPPGATKGQFF.